This TCR beta chain was sequenced for a study of blood T cell repertoires in COVID-19. The overall study: Material from acute and convalescent COVID-19 was sourced from the United States, Italy and Spain. From T cells, B-cell-depleted T cells, or PBMCs came the material, which was cDNA or gDNA.

V was clipped by 1 base and J by 2 bases; unmatched bases: 3. CDR3 length equals 15 residues. Germline assignment: CDR1 KGHSH and CDR2 LQKENI. Authors' data handling: Estimated nucleated cell counts came from reference gene primer amplification. Sequenced by immunoSEQ multiplex PCR; TCRdb stores in-frame clones only, minus some. The V and J calls and clone size were taken over from that table, and D and trimming were inferred from the DNA. The data contain approximately 62,000 clones, 85% to 90% of them singletons. Material: peripheral blood. This sequence joins TRBV18 and TRBJ2-7; the match to TRBD2 covers 9 bases. The receptor's source is a human donor with active COVID-19. The donor label of this sample is uncertain. The CDR3 is CASSPRLAGPYEQYF. The CDR3 DNA sequence: TGTGCCAGCTCACCACGCCTAGCGGGGCCCTACGAGCAGTACTTC.